What follows are 29 T cell receptor beta chains derived from one specimen sequenced in a study of graft-versus-host responses after intestinal transplantation. There were about 200,000 CFSE-labeled responder cells plated together with about 200,000 irradiated, violet-dye-labeled stimulator cells. Only in-frame clones appear in the TCRdb table, and some are missing; sequencing was by immunoSEQ multiplex PCR. The sample has about 15,000 clones, around 42% seen once; the top ten hold approximately 3.5%. The specimen comprised alloreactive CD8+ T cells from a mixed lymphocyte reaction culture, sampled before intestinal transplant. The sample's subset: CFSE-low proliferating T cells sorted from roughly six-day pre-transplant mixed lymphocyte reaction (GvH or HvG direction). Receptor source: a human patient who received an intestinal transplant.

CDR3 sequence (DNA): TGTGCCAGCAGTGAAGGGTTGACGACTGAAGCTTTCTTT. This sequence encodes CASSEGLTTEAFF. V is TRBV6-9 and J is TRBJ1-1; D is ambiguous. V was trimmed by 5 bases and J by 5 bases, leaving 12 bases between them. The CDR3 runs to 13 residues. Per germline, CDR1 MNHGY and CDR2 SVAAGI.

This clone was seen only a few times. The V call is TRBV4-1, the J call TRBJ2-7, with 11 bases identical to TRBD2. CDR1 is MGHRA and CDR2 is YSYEKL in the germline V gene. The CDR3 has 15 residues. The ends lost 1 base at V and 4 bases at J; junction bases unmatched: 3. The DNA of the CDR3 is TGCGCCAGCAGCCAAGTAGCGGGAGGGCCTTACGAGCAGTACTTC. Protein: CASSQVAGGPYEQYF.

The chain joins TRBV14 to TRBJ2-1; 7 bases agree with TRBD2. Unmatched junction bases numbered 17, after V lost 0 bases and J lost 9 bases. The CDR3 is made up of 18 amino acids. Germline loops: CDR1 SGHDN, CDR2 FVKESK. The CDR3 DNA sequence: TGTGCCAGCAGCCAAGAATTCCTCGTGGCGGGAGTATATAGTGAGCAGTTCTTC. Residues: CASSQEFLVAGVYSEQFF.

The chain combines TRBV29-1 with TRBJ1-1, with D unresolved. With 0 bases removed from V and 7 bases from J, the gap between germline ends came to 9 bases. Germline CDR1 reads SQVTM; CDR2 reads ANQGSEA. This CDR3 region has 12 residues. The CDR3 spells CSVEELSSEAFF. Here the CDR3 DNA reads TGCAGCGTTGAAGAATTGAGCAGTGAAGCTTTCTTT. Full variable domain (remainder filled in from reference TRBV29-1 and TRBJ1-1): SAVISQKPSRDICQRGTSLTIQCQVDSQVTMMFWYRQQPGQSLTLIATANQGSEATYESGFVIDKFPISRPNLTFSTLTVSNMSPEDSSIYLCSVEELSSEAFFGQGTRLTVV.

The chain couples TRBV18 to TRBJ2-5; D possibly corresponds to TRBD1 (5 bases). Germline V gene lookup returns CDR1 KGHSH and CDR2 LQKENI. The V end was cut by 2 bases, the J end by 5 bases, with 9 bases between. This CDR3 spans 13 amino acids. The CDR3 nucleotides read TGTGCCAGCTCACCAGGGGCGGCGGAGACCCAGTACTTC. It translates to CASSPGAAETQYF.

The chain employs TRBV7-7 and TRBJ2-3; TRBD1 matches at 10 bases. J gave up 3 bases and V 3 bases, and 6 bases lay outside the gene matches. The germline gives CDR1 SSHAT, CDR2 FNYEAQ (reference sequence). This CDR3 has 16 amino acids. CDR3 nucleotide sequence: TGTGCCAGCAGCTTTGGTTCGGGACAGGGGACAGATACGCAGTATTTT. This codes for CASSFGSGQGTDTQYF.

This clone showed up just a few times. The chain combines TRBV6-4 with TRBJ1-4; perhaps TRBD1 as D (6 bases). The CDR3 consists of 16 residues. Per the germline V gene, CDR1 is MRHNA and CDR2 is SNTAGT. V lost 8 bases, J lost 0 bases, and 16 bases lay in between. CDR3 region: CASQDTGSPTNEKLFF. The CDR3, as DNA: TGTGCCAGCCAAGACACAGGGTCCCCAACTAATGAAAAACTGTTTTTT.

The chain couples TRBV20-1 to TRBJ2-5; D is unclear. Trimming took 2 bases from V and 5 from J, leaving 6 bases between them. The CDR3 is made up of 11 amino acids. From germline, CDR1 is DFQATT and CDR2 SNEGSKA (reference sequence). The CDR3 nucleotides read TGCAGTGCTAGACCCCGGGAGACCCAGTACTTC. As protein: CSARPRETQYF.

The chain recombines TRBV2 with TRBJ2-1; 8 nucleotides line up with TRBD2. This CDR3 is built from 15 residues. Looked up from germline, CDR1 is SNHLY and CDR2 is FYNNEI. V shed 8 bases and J 7 bases; nucleotides not matched to a gene: 13. The CDR3 nucleotides read TGTGCCAGCCCCGACGGGGCGGGAGGCTGGAATGAGCAGTTCTTC. Its translation: CASPDGAGGWNEQFF.

The chain carries TRBV28 and TRBJ1-2; D gene ambiguous. Germline V gives CDR1 MDHEN, CDR2 SYDVKM. Trimming removed 3 bases at V and 0 bases at J, with 8 bases between. The CDR3 sequence is 14 residues long. CDR3 DNA sequence: TGTGCCAGCAGTTTGACACCTTCTAACTATGGCTACACCTTC. This encodes CASSLTPSNYGYTF.

As regards this clone: This may stem from a read error, because a much larger clone lies one nucleotide away. This chain connects TRBV27 to TRBJ2-1; the match to TRBD2 covers 12 bases. This CDR3 comprises 19 residues. Looked up from germline, CDR1 is MNHEY and CDR2 is SMNVEV (reference sequence). The chain's CDR3 is CASSLYGLAGKGSYNERFF. The CDR3 DNA reads TGTGCCAGCAGTTTATATGGACTAGCGGGAAAAGGATCCTACAATGAGCGGTTCTTC.

This chain connects TRBV6-5 to TRBJ2-7; 11 positions agree with TRBD2. Per the germline V gene, CDR1 is MNHEY and CDR2 is SVGAGI. CDR3 length: 15 residues. J gave up 6 bases and V 6 bases, and 10 bases lay outside the gene matches. CDR3 residues: CASSPPLAGAGEQYF. CDR3 nucleotide sequence: TGTGCCAGCAGCCCGCCACTAGCGGGAGCGGGCGAGCAGTACTTC.

This clone was counted between two and nine times. CDR3 loop: CASRTGLAGGDEQFF. The CDR3 DNA sequence: TGCGCCAGCAGGACCGGACTAGCGGGAGGCGATGAGCAGTTCTTC. The chain uses TRBV4-1 and TRBJ2-1; TRBD2 matches at 14 bases. V dropped 6 bases and J dropped 8; count of bases not matched to a gene: 6. The CDR3 sequence is 15 residues long. Germline lookup yields CDR1 MGHRA and CDR2 YSYEKL.

For the CDR3, the DNA is TGTGCCAGCAGTCCCCGACTAGCGGGCTTATACAATGAGCAGTTCTTC. It specifies CASSPRLAGLYNEQFF. The chain carries TRBV7-9 and TRBJ2-1, with TRBD2 matching 10 bases. This CDR3 region has 16 residues. J gave up 4 bases and V 6 bases, and 9 bases lay outside the gene matches. The germline V gene encodes CDR1 SEHNR and CDR2 FQNEAQ (reference sequence).

This clone was seen only a few times. Other DNA sequences in the sample encode the same CDR3. This sequence joins TRBV19 and TRBJ1-2; maybe TRBD1 (6 bases). Germline V CDR1 and CDR2: LNHDA, SQIVND (reference sequence). The CDR3 totals 14 residues. Trimming removed 6 bases from V and 7 bases from J, with 18 bases in between. In nucleotides, the CDR3 is TGTGCCAGTAGAAGGGCGGCGGGGGCGGGTGGCTACACCTTC. Residues: CASRRAAGAGGYTF.

This clone ranks as medium-sized (0.01 to 0.1%). This sequence joins TRBV27 and TRBJ2-1, with D perhaps TRBD2 (5 bases). Germline V CDR1 and CDR2: MNHEY, SMNVEV (reference sequence). V was clipped by 2 bases and J by 5 bases, with 7 bases between them. The CDR3 sequence is 13 residues long. CDR3 amino acids: CASSLTGNNEQFF. CDR3 DNA: TGTGCCAGCAGTTTAACGGGGAACAATGAGCAGTTCTTC.

Remarks on this clone: A read error may account for a junction end that differs from germline. The chain uses TRBV4-3 and TRBJ2-7; 7 bases agree with TRBD2. The germline gives CDR1 LGHNA, CDR2 YSLEER. The CDR3 spans 14 residues. The CDR3 sequence: CASSQGDYFYEQCF. CDR3 sequence (DNA): TGCGCCAGCAGCCAAGGGGACTATTTCTACGAGCAGTGCTTC.

This clone has a handful of counts. The CDR3 DNA is TGTGCCAGCAGCAATCCTAGACAGGGGGGTGGGGTACGAGAGACCCAGTACTTC. Its translation is CASSNPRQGGGVRETQYF. The V and J genes are TRBV7-8 and TRBJ2-5; 9 bases fit TRBD1. CDR1 and CDR2 (germline): SGHVS, FQNEAQ. After removal of 5 bases from V and 4 bases from J, the junction contained 17 bases not matched to a gene. The CDR3 loop spans 18 amino acids.

This chain links TRBV25-1 with TRBJ2-3; D possibly matches TRBD1 or TRBD2 (5 bases each). The CDR3 is made up of 12 amino acids. Trimming stripped 0 bases from V and 9 bases from J, with 7 bases between. Germline CDR1 is MGHDK and CDR2 is SYGVNS. CDR3 residues: CASSEYGDTQYF. The CDR3 DNA reads as TGTGCCAGCAGTGAATATGGGGACACGCAGTATTTT.

The chain combines TRBV5-1 with TRBJ2-3, with TRBD2 matching over 9 bases. CDR1 SGHRS and CDR2 YFSETQ come from the germline V gene. The CDR3 contains 15 residues. The trim removed 0 bases at V and 6 bases at J, leaving 5 bases unmatched. The CDR3 spells CASSLELAGGDTQYF. The CDR3 DNA sequence: TGCGCCAGCAGCTTGGAACTGGCGGGGGGGGATACGCAGTATTTT.

The chain carries TRBV5-1 and TRBJ1-2, with unresolved D. Germline values: CDR1 SGHRS, CDR2 YFSETQ. CDR3 length equals 12 residues. V lost 0 bases to trimming and J lost 7 bases, with 7 bases between them. The DNA for the CDR3 is TGCGCCAGCAGCTTGGACTCGGGTGGCTACACCTTC. Protein sequence: CASSLDSGGYTF. Based on the CDR3 plus reference TRBV5-1 and TRBJ1-2, the full variable domain is KAGVTQTPRYLIKTRGQQVTLSCSPISGHRSVSWYQQTPGQGLQFLFEYFSETQRNKGNFPGRFSGRQFSNSRSEMNVSTLELGDSALYLCASSLDSGGYTFGSGTRLTVV.

This chain connects TRBV5-6 to TRBJ1-2; D uncertain. V was clipped by 4 bases and J by 0 bases, with 7 bases between them. The V gene's germline CDR1 is SGHDT and CDR2 YYEEEE. The CDR3 covers 13 residues. CDR3: CASSLTSNYGYTF. CDR3 nucleotide sequence: TGTGCCAGCAGCCTGACTTCTAACTATGGCTACACCTTC.

The CDR3 region has the DNA TGTGCCAGCAGTTACTCATCGCGACAGGGGATGCAGTTCTTC. This encodes CASSYSSRQGMQFF. The chain links TRBV6-5 to TRBJ2-1, with 8 bases that match TRBD1. This CDR3 spans 14 amino acids. V gave up 0 bases and J gave up 12 bases; unmatched junction bases: 7. The germline CDR1 and CDR2 sequences are MNHEY and SVGAGI.

This clone appeared a few times. The chain uses TRBV4-2 and TRBJ1-6; D unclear. The CDR3 covers 19 residues. Germline values: CDR1 LGHNA, CDR2 YNFKEQ. Trimming cost V 0 bases and J 3 bases, with 18 bases left between them. This chain's CDR3 is CASSQDPFTSSLYNSPLHF. CDR3 nucleotides: TGTGCCAGCAGCCAAGATCCATTTACCAGCTCCCTCTATAATTCACCCCTCCACTTT.

The chain has TRBV5-1 and TRBJ1-1; 8 bases are shared with TRBD1. Losses at the gene ends were 4 bases for V and 8 bases for J; bases not matched to a gene: 4. CDR1 SGHRS and CDR2 YFSETQ come from the germline V gene. The CDR3 has 12 residues. The CDR3, as DNA: TGCGCCAGCAGCGCGACAGGGGCCGAAGCTTTCTTT. Its protein is CASSATGAEAFF.

The V gene is TRBV10-2, the J gene TRBJ1-1; D perhaps matches TRBD1 (5 bases). CDR1 and CDR2 (germline): WSHSY, SAAADI. The germline V and J ends were trimmed by 3 bases and 14 bases, with 16 bases remaining between them. The CDR3 loop spans 12 amino acids. DNA for the CDR3: TGCGCCAGCAGTGAAAGGGACCCCGGTGGGTTCTTT. Protein sequence: CASSERDPGGFF.

CDR3 nucleotides: TGTGCCAGCAGCCTCAGGGCAATCCACTATAATTCACCCCTCCACTTT. Protein: CASSLRAIHYNSPLHF. The chain combines TRBV27 with TRBJ1-6; the D gene is possibly TRBD1 (5 bases). Trimming left V 6 bases short and J 3 bases short, with 15 bases between. Germline V CDR1 and CDR2: MNHEY, SMNVEV (reference sequence). This CDR3 has 16 amino acids.

The CDR3 DNA follows: TGCAGCGTTGGGCCTCCCCCGGGCGGCTACACCTTC. Protein: CSVGPPPGGYTF. The chain uses TRBV29-1 and TRBJ1-2; no clear D gene. This CDR3 region has 12 residues. Trimming took off 4 bases at V and 8 bases at J, with 14 bases between the two ends. The germline CDR1 and CDR2 sequences are SQVTM and ANQGSEA.

The chain is built from TRBV2 and TRBJ2-5; D uncertain. The germline V gene encodes CDR1 SNHLY and CDR2 FYNNEI. The CDR3 runs 12 residues. V was cut by 2 bases and J by 4 bases, with 5 bases left in between. Here the CDR3 reads CASSEWRETQYF. The CDR3 bases are TGTGCCAGCAGTGAATGGAGAGAGACCCAGTACTTC.